The sequence of this T cell receptor beta chain was determined in a study of T cells in Graves' hyperthyroidism and ophthalmopathy. Study-wide findings and caveats: Ophthalmopathy was predicted by the model a median of approximately 6 months ahead of onset.

Patients were excluded because of uncontrolled infection, other autoimmune disease, pregnancy or lactation. Sample collection date corresponds to first hyperthyroidism diagnosis, prior to any ophthalmopathy symptoms. The sample holds a few counts of this clonotype. Its antigen is still unknown. Being one base from a much bigger clone, this may be a read error. Amplification targeted TCR beta CDR3 regions from RNA transcripts. HTBI primers were employed in a first-round RT-PCR of the TCR CDR3. TCRdb passed the multiplex PCR reads through MiXCR, listing each CDR3 protein once. This repertoire shows some 600,000 distinct CDR3 sequences, around 13% found once; its top ten account for 5% to 7%. The CDR3 consists of 16 residues. In germline, CDR1 is SGHAT, CDR2 FQNNGV.

V usage is TRBV11-2 and J usage is TRBJ2-7; possible D gene TRBD2, 6 bases. Sequencing was carried out using blood. The TCR was taken from a woman between 25 and 40 years old with Graves' hyperthyroidism that later progressed to Graves' ophthalmopathy. CDR3: CASGLGRRGRRHEQYF. Here the CDR3 DNA reads TGTGCCAGCGGCTTGGGGCGACGAGGGAGGAGACACGAGCAGTACTTC.